This is a list of T cell receptor beta chains from one sample in a study of blood T cell repertoires in COVID-19. TCRdb's table, derived via immunoSEQ multiplex PCR, lists solely in-frame clones and lacks some. The table includes about 67,000 clones, about 89% detected once. The specimen was peripheral blood. Receptors originate from a man between 45 and 60 years old with active COVID-19. Both conserved end residues are part of each CDR3. Size values are once, few and many counts, or a class for expanded clones, and some rows have none.

>.|TRBV7-8|TRBJ1-1
CASSLGRGREAFF
>.|TRBV3-1/TRBV3-2|TRBJ1-3
CASSLSLGNTIYF
>.|TRBV25-1|TRBJ1-4
CASSDPGISLGAEKLFF
>.|TRBV9|TRBJ2-1
CASSPAGGGNEQFF
>.|TRBV5-1|TRBJ2-1
CASSSLLAGGGNEQFF
>.|TRBV7-9|TRBJ2-1
CASGLGWNEQFF
>.|TRBV14|TRBJ2-5
CASSQVTSSTQYF
>.|TRBV7-2|TRBJ1-2
CASSLVSGTRGGYTF
>.|TRBV24-1|TRBJ2-7
CATAAGPGYEQYF
>.|TRBV11-2|TRBJ1-1
CASSLRERSEAFF
>.|TRBV7-2|TRBJ2-7
CASRDPGQTYEQYF
>.|TRBV2|TRBJ1-6
CASSIQGNSPLHF
>.|TRBV27|TRBJ1-1
CASSPRYRVGTEAFF
>few|TRBV9|TRBJ2-3
CASSVGSSGRPADTQYF
>.|TRBV19|TRBJ1-3
CASSFRHTGNTIYF
>once|TRBV19|TRBJ2-1
CASSNYLGESNEQFF
>once|TRBV5-8|TRBJ1-1
CASSLKALITRTEAFF
>.|TRBV15|TRBJ1-3
CATSREAGGRGNTIYF
>once|TRBV7-8|TRBJ2-1
CASSFENNEQFF
>.|TRBV24-1|TRBJ2-6
CATSGGATYSGANVLTF
>once|TRBV6-2/TRBV6-3|TRBJ2-2
CASSYGTGGINTGELFF
>.|TRBV19|TRBJ2-4
CASSIRTETLAKNIQYF
>.|TRBV13|TRBJ2-1
CASSAPGSGNEQFF
>few|TRBV7-6|TRBJ1-1
CASSLGGMGARTEAFF
>.|TRBV14|TRBJ2-1
CASSSLAPSYNEQFF
>once|TRBV5-5|TRBJ1-4
CASSLAQGREKLFF
>.|TRBV11-3|TRBJ2-1
CASSLTSGGNNEQFF
>once|TRBV4-2|TRBJ1-1
CASSHQETGTQAFF
>once|TRBV6-4|TRBJ2-1
CASSESLSYNEQFF
>.|TRBV19|TRBJ1-1
CASSPQGLTEAFF
>.|TRBV19|TRBJ2-3
CASSIGGKPDTQYF
>.|TRBV18|TRBJ2-7
CASSPTGREQYF
>few|TRBV7-2|TRBJ2-5
CASSFAGTGPETQYF
>.|TRBV25-1|TRBJ1-4
CASSRPTGLGEKLFF
>.|TRBV3-1/TRBV3-2|TRBJ2-7
CASRQGLAGSYEQYF
>.|TRBV6-2/TRBV6-3|TRBJ1-5
CASSYVFGGWGVSNQPQHF
>.|TRBV7-2|TRBJ2-7
CASSLGRGSYEQYF
>once|TRBV30|TRBJ1-5
CAWSSGGNQPQHF
>.|TRBV7-9|TRBJ2-2
CASSLTQANTGELFF
>.|TRBV28|TRBJ1-2
CASSPGPAGYGYTF
>.|TRBV6-2/TRBV6-3|TRBJ2-1
CASSQQGFGEQFF
>few|TRBV6-6|TRBJ1-5
CASRRDSSNQPQHF
>.|TRBV5-4|TRBJ2-1
CASSSRTGRGYNEQFF
>.|TRBV21-1|TRBJ2-7
CASSSNRPYEQYF
>.|TRBV7-7|TRBJ1-3
CASSFGPRGRSGNTIYF
>.|TRBV21-1|TRBJ2-2
CASSKAEMANTGELFF
>.|TRBV6-5|TRBJ1-2
CASTTGQGNFGYTF
>.|TRBV12-3/TRBV12-4|TRBJ2-7
CASSFGTGFEQYF